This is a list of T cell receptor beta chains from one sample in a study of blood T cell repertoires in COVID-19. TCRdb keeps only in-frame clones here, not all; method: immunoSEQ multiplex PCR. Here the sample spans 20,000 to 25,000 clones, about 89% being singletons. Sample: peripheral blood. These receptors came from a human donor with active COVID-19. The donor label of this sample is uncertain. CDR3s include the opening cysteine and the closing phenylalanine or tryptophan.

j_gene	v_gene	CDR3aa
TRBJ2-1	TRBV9	CASSVLAGEHNEQFF
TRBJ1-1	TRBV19	CASSKQGGSTEAFF
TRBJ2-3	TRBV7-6	CASSLGTSAYRIPDTQYF
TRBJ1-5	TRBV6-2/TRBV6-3	CASSSIWDSYQPQHF